This passage covers 4 T cell receptor beta chains from one sample sequenced in a study of radiotherapy plus CTLA-4 blockade in lung cancer. Generated by immunoSEQ multiplex PCR, the TCRdb table keeps only in-frame clones and is missing some. Of 75,000 to 100,000 clones listed, around 79% are singletons. Sequencing used peripheral blood, obtained from a patient treated with radiotherapy plus ipilimumab. These receptors were taken from a human donor with non-small cell lung cancer who had a partial response to radiotherapy plus ipilimumab. Some clones in this sample may be carry-over from other donors' samples.

There are a few counts of this clone. The V gene is TRBV5-4, the J gene TRBJ2-7; D is possibly TRBD1 (5 bases). Trimming cost V 1 base and J 6 bases, with 8 bases left between them. From germline, CDR1 is SGHNT and CDR2 YYREEE (reference sequence). The CDR3 consists of 12 residues. In nucleotides, the CDR3 is TGTGCCAGCAGCTTGTTGGGGCTCGAGCAGTACTTC. Amino acids: CASSLLGLEQYF. Full variable domain (rest looked up from reference TRBV5-4 and TRBJ2-7): ETGVTQSPTHLIKTRGQQVTLRCSSQSGHNTVSWYQQALGQGPQFIFQYYREEENGRGNFPPRFSGLQFPNYSSELNVNALELDDSALYLCASSLLGLEQYFGPGTRLTVT.

The V gene is TRBV11-3, the J gene TRBJ2-3; D is possibly TRBD2 (6 bases). V lost 6 bases to trimming and J lost 4 bases, with 11 bases between them. Germline V gives CDR1 SGHNT, CDR2 YENEEA. CDR3 length: 13 amino acids. In nucleotides, the CDR3 is TGTGCCAGCAGAGCTAGCGTGGCAGATACGCAGTATTTT. It specifies CASRASVADTQYF.

The V call is TRBV7-3, the J call TRBJ2-2; possibly TRBD2 for D (7 bases). The ends were cut back, 5 bases at V and 3 bases at J, with 25 bases in the middle. Germline loops: CDR1 SGHTA, CDR2 FQGTGA. The CDR3 contains 19 residues. CDR3 bases: TGTGCCAGCAGCCCCTATGGGTTTAACGGGGGGCCGGACACCGGGGAGCTGTTTTTT. This translates into CASSPYGFNGGPDTGELFF. The full variable domain, with the rest looked up from reference TRBV7-3 and TRBJ2-2, is GAGVSQTPSNKVTEKGKYVELRCDPISGHTALYWYRQSLGQGPEFLIYFQGTGAADDSGLPNDRFFAVRPEGSVSTLKIQRTERGDSAVYLCASSPYGFNGGPDTGELFFGEGSRLTVL.

This chain joins TRBV6-6 and TRBJ2-5, with D maybe TRBD1 (5 bases). Trimming took 6 bases from V and 2 from J, leaving 7 bases between them. The CDR3 extends over 12 amino acids. Germline V gene lookup returns CDR1 MNHNY and CDR2 SVGAGI (reference sequence). The CDR3 nucleotides are TGTGCCAGCAGGCGACAGCAAGAGACCCAGTACTTC. The encoded protein is CASRRQQETQYF.